This TCR beta chain was recovered during a study of blood T cell repertoires in COVID-19. For the study at large: Sample material is recorded as cDNA or gDNA derived from T cells, B-cell-depleted T cells, or PBMCs.

The CDR3 spans 14 residues. The ends were cut back, 2 bases at V and 4 bases at J, with 11 bases in the middle. The germline V gene encodes CDR1 MNHEY and CDR2 SVGAGI. Using immunoSEQ multiplex PCR, the repertoire was profiled, and TCRdb retains in-frame clones only, with some absent. The data contain about 130,000 clones, 70% to 85% of them singletons. The sequence derives from a man aged 55 to 70 who had recovered from COVID-19. The rearrangement links TRBV6-5 to TRBJ1-2; possibly TRBD1 for D (6 bases). Sequencing was carried out using peripheral blood. The CDR3, as DNA: TGTGCCAGCAGTTACAGGGGGGGGCTCTATGGCTACACCTTC. This sequence encodes CASSYRGGLYGYTF.